Given below is one T cell receptor (beta chain) in context. The antigen remains unidentified. The data derive from a study of regulatory T cells in long-lasting Graves disease. Study-wide results and limits: Sharing of public clonotypes was greater in persistent patients (2,741) than in new patients (approximately 940). Persistent disease samples used TRBV28, TRBJ1-2 and TRBJ2-5 preferentially.

This sample's time point: persistent/refractory GD, antithyroid drugs over 5 years with positive TRAb. Construction of the TCR library relied on RNA isolated from PBMCs. To make TCR beta libraries, researchers used iRepertoire HTBI primers and Arm-PCR of CDR3 regions. One entry per CDR3 protein, called by TCRdb with MiXCR from the multiplex PCR reads. The table has 450,000 or so distinct CDR3 sequences, around 20% seen once. The CDR3 extends over 15 amino acids. Germline assignment: CDR1 MNHNS and CDR2 SASEGT. Trimming stripped 5 bases from V and 5 bases from J, with 15 bases between. The chain couples TRBV6-1 to TRBJ2-2; D gene uncertain. This specimen consisted of peripheral blood mononuclear cells (PBMCs), obtained when the disease was refractory, from a patient treated with antithyroid drugs. This clonotype was sampled from a female donor with Graves disease. The CDR3 DNA follows: TGTGCCAGCAGTAAGACCCGAATAGGGACCGGGGAGCTGTTTTTT. Encoded protein: CASSKTRIGTGELFF.